This TCR beta chain was sequenced in a study of blood T cells in healthy people across ages. Isolation of PBMCs gave at least 6 million cells per sample. Germline V lookup: CDR1 MDHEN, CDR2 SYDVKM. CDR3 length equals 14 residues. Between the trimmed V and J ends, which lost 8 bases and 5 bases, there was a span of 17 bases. General study points: Strong correlation existed between TCR beta diversity and naive T cell percentage.

Alongside a J-beta primer mix, a sample-barcoded 5' primer served in a second PCR lasting about 6 to 11 cycles. Each cDNA was tagged by a template-switch adaptor containing 12 random nucleotides. TCRdb redid the calling of the 5' RACE reads with MiXCR, one entry per CDR3 protein. Of about 780,000 distinct CDR3 sequences in the sample, about 45% were seen once. A remark on this clonotype: Antigen unknown.

The gene calls are TRBV28 and TRBJ2-3, with unresolved D. The origin of this receptor is a man older than 75 in good health. Specimen: blood. CDR3 DNA sequence: TGTGCCAGCCACAACTCCGTTTCAGGAGATACGCAGTATTTT. Protein product: CASHNSVSGDTQYF.